This is a list of T cell receptor beta chains from one sample in a study of identical twins. TCRdb reanalysed the 5' RACE reads using MiXCR and keeps one entry per CDR3 protein. The sample shows about 1.7 million distinct CDR3 sequences, roughly a third of them seen only once. Material for sequencing was cord blood. All receptors derive from a newborn girl in good health. Each CDR3 is given with its conserved first and last residue. Fields, in order: J gene, clone size, D gene, V gene, CDR3 protein, CDR3 DNA. The D gene is left open where the match is weak. Size tells how often a clone was seen (once, few, many) or the class of an expanded clone, and some rows leave it out.

J: TRBJ2-5
size: few
D: .
V: TRBV20-1
CDR3: CSARLSVLETQYF
DNA: TGCAGTGCTAGGTTGAGTGTTCTAGAGACCCAGTACTTC

J: TRBJ2-5
size: .
D: TRBD2
V: TRBV29-1
CDR3: CSVRTSERETQYF
DNA: TGCAGCGTTCGGACTAGCGAGAGAGAGACCCAGTACTTC

J: TRBJ2-1
size: .
D: TRBD2
V: TRBV2
CDR3: CASSETSGAYNEQFF
DNA: TGTGCCAGCAGTGAGACTAGCGGGGCTTACAATGAGCAGTTCTTC

J: TRBJ1-6
size: .
D: .
V: TRBV6-5
CDR3: CASSPGRWNSPPHF
DNA: TGCGCCAGCAGCCCGGGACGGTGGAATTCACCCCCCCACTTT

J: TRBJ1-2
size: many
D: .
V: TRBV6-2/TRBV6-3
CDR3: CASSYAGNYGYTF
DNA: TGTGCCAGCAGCTACGCAGGGAACTATGGCTACACCTTC

J: TRBJ1-6
size: .
D: .
V: TRBV5-1
CDR3: CASSLAVRWQSPLHF
DNA: TGCGCCAGCAGCTTGGCGGTCAGGTGGCAATCACCCCTCCACTTT

J: TRBJ2-7
size: .
D: TRBD2
V: TRBV6-5
CDR3: CASSYSGSPYEQYF
DNA: TGTGCCAGCAGTTACAGCGGGAGTCCGTACGAGCAGTACTTC

J: TRBJ2-2
size: .
D: .
V: TRBV29-1
CDR3: CSVAVRFRGELFF
DNA: TGCAGCGTTGCGGTCCGGTTCCGCGGGGAGCTGTTTTTT

J: TRBJ2-4
size: few
D: TRBD2
V: TRBV7-2
CDR3: CASSHIGTSGGTAKNIQYF
DNA: TGTGCCAGCAGCCACATCGGGACTAGCGGGGGCACAGCCAAAAACATTCAGTACTTC

J: TRBJ2-1
size: few
D: TRBD2
V: TRBV28
CDR3: CASSLWGAGGPNEQFF
DNA: TGTGCCAGCAGTTTATGGGGAGCGGGAGGGCCGAATGAGCAGTTCTTC

J: TRBJ2-5
size: many
D: .
V: TRBV29-1
CDR3: CSVQQETQYF
DNA: TGCAGCGTCCAACAAGAGACCCAGTACTTC

J: TRBJ1-6
size: few
D: .
V: TRBV25-1
CDR3: CASSEEKGRYNSPLHF
DNA: TGTGCCAGCAGTGAAGAAAAGGGCCGGTATAATTCACCCCTCCACTTT

J: TRBJ1-2
size: many
D: .
V: TRBV7-9
CDR3: CASSPVGYGYTF
DNA: TGTGCCAGCAGCCCTGTGGGGTATGGCTACACCTTC

J: TRBJ1-1
size: .
D: .
V: TRBV4-2
CDR3: CASSQDSGMNTEAFF
DNA: TGTGCCAGCAGCCAAGATTCGGGTATGAACACTGAAGCTTTCTTT

J: TRBJ1-2
size: .
D: .
V: TRBV9
CDR3: CAGSVEINRENGYTF
DNA: TGTGCCGGCAGCGTAGAAATTAACAGGGAGAATGGCTACACCTTC

J: TRBJ1-4
size: .
D: TRBD1
V: TRBV6-6
CDR3: CASSYGQGVDEKLFF
DNA: TGTGCCAGCAGTTACGGACAGGGAGTTGATGAAAAACTGTTTTTT

J: TRBJ1-2
size: few
D: TRBD1
V: TRBV20-1
CDR3: CSASPSDRAAEGVYTF
DNA: TGCAGTGCTAGCCCCTCAGACAGGGCCGCTGAAGGTGTCTACACCTTC

J: TRBJ1-5
size: .
D: .
V: TRBV2
CDR3: CASTPGRGNQPQHF
DNA: TGTGCCAGCACTCCAGGCAGGGGCAATCAGCCCCAGCATTTT

J: TRBJ2-7
size: few
D: .
V: TRBV7-2
CDR3: CASSLVGQYYEQYF
DNA: TGTGCCAGCAGCTTAGTCGGTCAGTACTACGAGCAGTACTTC

J: TRBJ1-5
size: few
D: .
V: TRBV5-6
CDR3: CASSEGQGRYQPQHF
DNA: TGTGCCAGCAGCGAGGGTCAGGGAAGGTATCAGCCCCAGCATTTT

J: TRBJ2-1
size: few
D: TRBD2
V: TRBV27
CDR3: CASSAPGLAGENEQFF
DNA: TGTGCCAGCAGTGCCCCCGGACTAGCGGGAGAAAATGAGCAGTTCTTC

J: TRBJ1-5
size: .
D: TRBD1
V: TRBV27
CDR3: CASSSGTAANQPQHF
DNA: TGTGCCAGCAGTTCTGGGACAGCCGCCAATCAGCCCCAGCATTTT